This note documents a single T cell receptor beta chain sequence. These data come from a study of blood T cell repertoires in COVID-19. Study-level information: Sites in the United States, Italy and Spain provided acute and convalescent COVID-19 samples. PBMCs, B-cell-depleted T cells, or T cells were the source of the cDNA or gDNA that made up the material.

As originally analysed: Cell counts per sample came from amplifying reference gene primers. Using immunoSEQ multiplex PCR, the repertoire was profiled, and TCRdb retains in-frame clones only, with some absent. That table is the source of V, J and clone size, and D and trimming were worked out from the DNA. The sample lists around 130,000 clones, around 89% occurring once. Material for sequencing was peripheral blood. The origin of this receptor is a man in his 70s with active or convalescent COVID-19.

Written as DNA, the CDR3 is TGTGCCAGCTCACTACTAGCGGGAGGGATCGATGAGCAGTTCTTC. Translated: CASSLLAGGIDEQFF. The chain joins TRBV18 to TRBJ2-1; 13 bases agree with TRBD2. The CDR3 runs to 15 residues. Looked up from germline, CDR1 is KGHSH and CDR2 is LQKENI. After removal of 4 bases from V and 8 bases from J, the junction contained 5 bases not matched to a gene.